Listed here are 15 T cell receptor beta chains from one sample, sequenced in a study of cytomegalovirus exposure and HLA in healthy donors. PCR primers comprised 60 Vbeta and 13 Jbeta primers. The data were produced by immunoSEQ multiplex PCR, yet TCRdb's version contains in-frame clones alone and is incomplete. The sample consists of 100,000 to 150,000 clones, around 83% of them appearing once. Sequencing was carried out using PBMCs. Every receptor here comes from a girl aged 2-10 years in good health and CMV-seronegative.

The chain recombines TRBV9 with TRBJ1-1; 8 bases are shared with TRBD1. CDR3 length: 13 amino acids. J was trimmed by 8 bases and V by 4 bases; bases with no gene match: 7. Germline values: CDR1 SGDLS, CDR2 YYNGEE. The CDR3 sequence is CASSSQGGGEAFF. CDR3 in DNA: TGTGCCAGCAGCTCACAGGGGGGCGGGGAAGCTTTCTTT.

This clone was seen a few times. The chain links TRBV28 to TRBJ1-2; weak D call: TRBD1 (6 bases). CDR1 is MDHEN, CDR2 SYDVKM, per germline. The CDR3 runs 14 residues. V was pared by 4 bases and J by 4 bases, with 13 bases between. The CDR3 DNA is TGTGCCAGCAGTTCAACGACAGGCACCTATGGCTACACCTTC. This encodes CASSSTTGTYGYTF.

This clone was seen just once. The DNA of the CDR3 is TGTGCCAGCAGCCGCCTACTAGCGGGTGGCTCAGATACGCAGTATTTT. It yields the protein CASSRLLAGGSDTQYF. The V call is TRBV2, the J call TRBJ2-3; 9 nucleotides align to TRBD2. Looked up from germline, CDR1 is SNHLY and CDR2 is FYNNEI. The CDR3 has 16 amino acids. V dropped 6 bases and J dropped 4; count of bases not matched to a gene: 11.

This chain connects TRBV2 to TRBJ1-2; D is unclear. Trimming pared 10 bases from V and 3 bases from J, leaving 9 bases between. This CDR3 region has 11 residues. Germline lookup yields CDR1 SNHLY and CDR2 FYNNEI. The CDR3 DNA sequence: TGTGCCACCCCCGGGGACTATGGCTACACCTTC. Its protein is CATPGDYGYTF.

This chain connects TRBV29-1 to TRBJ1-3, with 8 bases identical to TRBD1. Losses at the gene ends were 5 bases for V and 2 bases for J; bases not matched to a gene: 14. The germline V gene has CDR1 SQVTM and CDR2 ANQGSEA. This CDR3 has 17 residues. CDR3 loop: CSVLQVIGQGTGNTIYF. CDR3 bases: TGCAGCGTTCTCCAGGTTATAGGACAGGGCACTGGAAACACCATATATTTT.

This clone turned up a few times. This rearrangement joins TRBV2 to TRBJ1-2; D call uncertain. The ends were cut back, 3 bases at V and 1 base at J, with 6 bases in the middle. Germline assignment: CDR1 SNHLY and CDR2 FYNNEI. This CDR3 is built from 13 residues. The CDR3 is CASSEGSNYGYTF. The CDR3 DNA sequence: TGTGCCAGCAGTGAGGGCAGTAACTATGGCTACACCTTC.

This clone was picked up a small number of times. The chain combines TRBV5-5 with TRBJ1-1; D is unclear. This CDR3 has 13 amino acids. Trimming stripped 1 base from V and 5 bases from J, with 9 bases between. The germline CDR1 and CDR2 sequences are SGHKS and YYEKEE (reference sequence). The CDR3 protein is CASSLSPGTEAFF. Here the CDR3 DNA reads TGTGCCAGCAGCTTGAGCCCAGGAACTGAAGCTTTCTTT.

This chain links TRBV2 with TRBJ1-5; 7 bases are shared with TRBD1. Per germline, CDR1 SNHLY and CDR2 FYNNEI. The CDR3 is 14 residues long. Trimming at V came to 7 bases and at J to 11 bases, leaving 14 bases not matched to a gene. CDR3 sequence: CASTEGQSAWAQHF. The CDR3 DNA reads TGTGCCAGCACTGAGGGACAGTCGGCATGGGCCCAGCATTTT.

The V and J genes are TRBV5-1 and TRBJ1-6, with 8 nucleotides matching TRBD1. This CDR3 is 17 amino acids long. Trimming took 3 bases from V and 2 from J; bases not matched to a gene: 7. Germline loops: CDR1 SGHRS, CDR2 YFSETQ. The CDR3 region has the DNA TGCGCCAGCAGCTCCGGACAGGGCGACACCTATAATTCACCCCTCCACTTT. Its translation is CASSSGQGDTYNSPLHF.

V usage is TRBV30 and J usage is TRBJ1-2; D call uncertain. CDR1 GTSNPN and CDR2 SVGIG come from the germline V gene (reference sequence). V lost 3 bases to trimming and J lost 0 bases, with 14 bases between them. The CDR3 loop spans 15 amino acids. In DNA form, the CDR3 reads TGTGCCTGGAGGCTGGAGGCAGGTACTAACTATGGCTACACCTTC. This translates into CAWRLEAGTNYGYTF.

This chain joins TRBV4-2 and TRBJ1-5; 7 bases match TRBD1. V was pared by 0 bases and J by 4 bases, with 6 bases of the junction left unmatched. Germline V gene data show CDR1 as LGHNA and CDR2 as YNFKEQ. The CDR3 covers 16 residues. The DNA of the CDR3 is TGTGCCAGCAGCCAAGAAAAGGGACAGCTAAATCAGCCCCAGCATTTT. It codes for CASSQEKGQLNQPQHF.

The chain employs TRBV6-5 and TRBJ2-3; a weak D match, TRBD2 (6 bases). Between the trimmed V and J ends, which lost 7 bases and 6 bases, there was a span of 14 bases. The CDR3 runs to 13 residues. Germline V gives CDR1 MNHEY, CDR2 SVGAGI. The CDR3 is CASKTGGFDTQYF. The CDR3 coding sequence is TGTGCCAGCAAAACCGGGGGTTTTGATACGCAGTATTTT.

V gene TRBV7-3 combines with J gene TRBJ2-5; D might be TRBD2 (6 bases). Germline V CDR1 and CDR2: SGHTA, FQGTGA. The CDR3 sequence is 13 residues long. V lost 1 base and J lost 4, with 7 bases in between. CDR3 sequence: CASSLRRGETQYF. The CDR3 nucleotides are TGTGCCAGCAGCTTAAGGAGGGGAGAGACCCAGTACTTC.

The J gene is TRBJ2-7, the V gene TRBV28, with 9 bases lining up with TRBD2. This CDR3 region has 16 residues. Trimming cost V 1 base and J 4 bases; bases outside gene matches: 8. From germline, CDR1 is MDHEN and CDR2 SYDVKM. The CDR3 is CASSLSIGTSNYEQYF. CDR3 coding DNA: TGTGCCAGCAGTTTATCAATAGGGACTAGCAATTACGAGCAGTACTTC. Using reference TRBV28 and TRBJ2-7 for the parts outside the CDR3, the full variable domain is DVKVTQSSRYLVKRTGEKVFLECVQDMDHENMFWYRQDPGLGLRLIYFSYDVKMKEKGDIPEGYSVSREKKERFSLILESASTNQTSMYLCASSLSIGTSNYEQYFGPGTRLTVT.

For the CDR3, the DNA is TGTGCCAGCAGTCTCCGACAGGACGTAGAGACCCAGTACTTC. It specifies CASSLRQDVETQYF. The chain uses TRBV25-1 and TRBJ2-5, with D possibly TRBD1 on 6 matching bases. Germline assignment: CDR1 MGHDK and CDR2 SYGVNS. V lost 5 bases and J lost 4, with 14 bases in between. The CDR3 contains 14 residues.